The rows below give T cell receptor beta chains drawn from one sample of a study of CD4 T cells in relation to SARS-CoV-2 and coronaviruses. Produced via immunoSEQ multiplex PCR; TCRdb's table is partial and in-frame only. In the table there are about 38,000 clones, around four fifths of which are singletons. No antigen has been identified for these receptors. Source material: memory CD4+ T cells from PBMCs, cultured in vitro. These receptors originate from an adult with COVID-19. The CDR3 runs from the conserved cysteine through the conserved F or W. D genes are given only for firm matches. Clone size, where shown, is once, few, many, or a class for clones that have expanded.

clone size: -
D gene: -
V gene: TRBV7-9
J gene: TRBJ2-1
CDR3 length: 15
CDR3 protein: CASSQGLSSYNEQFF
CDR3 DNA: TGTGCCAGCAGCCAGGGACTCAGCTCCTACAATGAGCAGTTCTTC

clone size: once
D gene: TRBD2
V gene: TRBV2
J gene: TRBJ2-1
CDR3 length: 14
CDR3 protein: CASSRLAGGDEQFF
CDR3 DNA: TGTGCCAGCAGTAGACTAGCGGGAGGGGATGAGCAGTTCTTC

clone size: once
D gene: -
V gene: TRBV15
J gene: TRBJ2-1
CDR3 length: 16
CDR3 protein: CATSRMFGVTANEQFF
CDR3 DNA: TGTGCCACCAGCCGTATGTTCGGGGTAACGGCCAATGAGCAGTTCTTC

clone size: -
D gene: -
V gene: TRBV6-6
J gene: TRBJ2-5
CDR3 length: 14
CDR3 protein: CASSYGHKQETQYF
CDR3 DNA: TGTGCCAGCAGTTACGGACATAAGCAAGAGACCCAGTACTTC

clone size: -
D gene: -
V gene: TRBV29-1
J gene: TRBJ2-7
CDR3 length: 13
CDR3 protein: CSVIGGNRYEQYF
CDR3 DNA: TGCAGCGTCATAGGGGGGAACAGATACGAGCAGTACTTC

clone size: -
D gene: -
V gene: TRBV2
J gene: TRBJ2-5
CDR3 length: 12
CDR3 protein: CATRDSGETQYF
CDR3 DNA: TGTGCCACCCGGGACAGCGGGGAGACCCAGTACTTC

clone size: -
D gene: -
V gene: TRBV2
J gene: TRBJ1-5
CDR3 length: 14
CDR3 protein: CASRAGTSNQPQHF
CDR3 DNA: TGTGCCAGCAGAGCCGGGACAAGCAATCAGCCCCAGCATTTT

clone size: -
D gene: -
V gene: TRBV6-5
J gene: TRBJ2-4
CDR3 length: 11
CDR3 protein: CASSYSNIQYF
CDR3 DNA: TGTGCCAGCAGTTACTCGAACATTCAGTACTTC

clone size: -
D gene: -
V gene: TRBV27
J gene: TRBJ1-1
CDR3 length: 16
CDR3 protein: CASRSTGTGPNTEAFF
CDR3 DNA: TGTGCCAGCAGGTCAACAGGGACCGGACCTAACACTGAAGCTTTCTTT

clone size: -
D gene: -
V gene: TRBV4-3
J gene: TRBJ2-3
CDR3 length: 14
CDR3 protein: CASSQEGFTDTQYF
CDR3 DNA: TGCGCCAGCAGCCAAGAGGGTTTCACAGATACGCAGTATTTT

clone size: -
D gene: TRBD1
V gene: TRBV6-2/TRBV6-3
J gene: TRBJ1-2
CDR3 length: 15
CDR3 protein: CASSPRDRDSPSYTF
CDR3 DNA: TGTGCCAGCAGCCCCAGGGACAGGGACTCTCCAAGCTACACCTTC

clone size: few
D gene: -
V gene: TRBV4-1
J gene: TRBJ1-2
CDR3 length: 14
CDR3 protein: CASSPGQGGYGYTF
CDR3 DNA: TGCGCCAGCAGCCCCGGGCAAGGGGGCTATGGCTACACCTTC

clone size: -
D gene: -
V gene: TRBV24-1
J gene: TRBJ2-1
CDR3 length: 14
CDR3 protein: CATSHDGGAREQFF
CDR3 DNA: TGTGCCACCAGTCATGATGGCGGAGCTCGGGAGCAGTTCTTC

clone size: -
D gene: -
V gene: TRBV7-6
J gene: TRBJ1-1
CDR3 length: 15
CDR3 protein: CASSPRGRTNTEAFF
CDR3 DNA: TGTGCCAGCAGCCCCCGAGGTAGGACCAACACTGAAGCTTTCTTT

clone size: -
D gene: -
V gene: TRBV6-1
J gene: TRBJ2-4
CDR3 length: 14
CDR3 protein: CASSDGAGPIPQYF
CDR3 DNA: TGTGCCAGCAGTGATGGGGCAGGTCCCATTCCTCAGTACTTC